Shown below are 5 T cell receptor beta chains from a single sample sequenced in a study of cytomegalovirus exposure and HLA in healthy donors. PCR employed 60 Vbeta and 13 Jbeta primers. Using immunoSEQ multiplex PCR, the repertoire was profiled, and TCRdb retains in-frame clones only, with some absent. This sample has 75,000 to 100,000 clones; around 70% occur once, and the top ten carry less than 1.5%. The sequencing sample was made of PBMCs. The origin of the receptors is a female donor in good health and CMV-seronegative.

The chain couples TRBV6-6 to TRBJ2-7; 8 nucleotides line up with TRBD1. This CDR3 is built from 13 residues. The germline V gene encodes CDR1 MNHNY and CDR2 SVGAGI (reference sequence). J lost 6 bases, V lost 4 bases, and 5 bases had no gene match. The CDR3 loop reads CASSSGQGLEQYF. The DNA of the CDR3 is TGTGCCAGCAGTTCAGGACAGGGACTCGAGCAGTACTTC.

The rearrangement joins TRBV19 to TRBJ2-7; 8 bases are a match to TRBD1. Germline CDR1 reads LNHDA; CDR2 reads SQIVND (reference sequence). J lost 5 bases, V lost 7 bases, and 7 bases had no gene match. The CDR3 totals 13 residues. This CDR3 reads CASNGQGRDEQYF. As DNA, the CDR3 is TGTGCCAGTAATGGACAGGGAAGGGACGAGCAGTACTTC.

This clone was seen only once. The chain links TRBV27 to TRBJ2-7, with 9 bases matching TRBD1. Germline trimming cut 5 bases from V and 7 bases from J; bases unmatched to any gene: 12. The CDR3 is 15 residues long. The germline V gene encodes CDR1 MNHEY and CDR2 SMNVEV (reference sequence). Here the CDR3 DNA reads TGTGCCAGCAGTCCGACCGGGACAGGGCTAAGGGAGCAGTACTTC. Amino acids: CASSPTGTGLREQYF.

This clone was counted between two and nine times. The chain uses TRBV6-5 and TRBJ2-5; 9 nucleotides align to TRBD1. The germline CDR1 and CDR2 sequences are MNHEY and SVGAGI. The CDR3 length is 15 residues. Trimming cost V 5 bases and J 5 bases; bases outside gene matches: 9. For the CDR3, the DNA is TGTGCCAGCAGTCTCGGGACAGGGCTTGGGGAGACCCAGTACTTC. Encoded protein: CASSLGTGLGETQYF.

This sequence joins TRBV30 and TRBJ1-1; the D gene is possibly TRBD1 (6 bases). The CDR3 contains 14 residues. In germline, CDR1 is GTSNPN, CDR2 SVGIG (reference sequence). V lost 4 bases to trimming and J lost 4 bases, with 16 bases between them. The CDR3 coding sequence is TGTGCCTGGACAAAGAGCAGAGGGGGCACTGAAGCTTTCTTT. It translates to CAWTKSRGGTEAFF.